The T cell receptor (beta chain) described here comes from a study of cytomegalovirus exposure and HLA in healthy donors (dated 2017 in TCRdb). Some background on the complete study: An earlier analysis of approximately 640 of the donors reported more than 250 Gb of sequence data and around 120 million unique TCR beta sequences from 190 million or so T cells. An early release covering just under 650 HLA-typed donors comprised around 300 gigabases of sequencing data and around 80 million unique TCR sequences. Among the approximately 400 genotyped donors, around 81% belonged to the genetic ancestry cluster associated with self-reported Caucasian donors. The aim of the study was to test whether cataloging public T cell receptors could identify signatures of past pathogen exposure. The study profiled the T cell repertoires of under 700 subjects by immunosequencing and related them to cytomegalovirus serostatus. Besides the first cohort of roughly 640 subjects, a separate validation cohort made up of 120 different subjects was used. To predict cytomegalovirus infection status, the study brought together high-throughput TCR immunosequencing, statistical association of individual TCRs with disease status, and machine learning. A later analysis re-examined previously published TCR beta repertoires from 610 or so donors and added high-resolution HLA genotyping to investigate patterns of TCR occurrence. The later analysis used no new phenotypic data to find candidate immune exposures, relying instead on TCR beta sequences and their occurrence across donors. An earlier analysis of approximately 630 of the donors applied high-throughput TCR beta sequencing to assess whether each TCR beta V gene segment acted as functional or pseudogenic. Donor age, sex, ethnicity and CMV serostatus were collected together with the repertoire data. In a later genetic analysis, genome-wide SNP genotypes for 398 of the 666 donors were used, and that subset was treated as a discovery cohort. All discovery cohort repertoires had been generated on a single sequencing platform. Both class I and class II loci were covered by HLA typing, at four-digit resolution. The number of donors typed differed by locus, with 629-630 for A, B, C, DRB1 and DQB1, around 560 for DQA1, over 600 for DPA1, and 400 to 490 for DPB1. Several DR-DQ haplotypes were treated as single units for association and clustering because of strong linkage in the cohort. Across 398 genotyped donors of the cohort, an average of approximately 240,000 unique TCR beta nucleotide sequences per donor were sequenced, and 15% to 20% of those sequences were non-productive.

General study outcomes and caveats: Because some donors lacked HLA typing at each locus, the association tests relied only on the typed subset. The classifier was reported to diagnose cytomegalovirus status with high specificity and sensitivity in both the original cohort and the validation cohort. A later analysis found that HLA-associated TCR beta chains were more clonally expanded and had lower generation probabilities than equally common non-associated chains. In a later analysis, TCR association rates were found to vary across HLA loci, with the most associated TCRs seen for DRB1 alleles and the fewest for HLA-C alleles. The cohort was sequenced for TCR beta chains only, and without alpha or paired-chain data the features that could be detected were limited. The authors suggested that the approach could potentially be generalized to other disease states and immunological phenotypes. In a later analysis, some 18,000 TCR beta sequences were associated with specific HLA alleles at a false discovery rate of 0.05. A few of the identified cytomegalovirus-associated TCR beta chains were confirmed in vitro to be specific for cytomegalovirus antigens. V-gene and J-gene trimming of TCR beta chains was associated with a missense DCLRE1C variant in a later genetic analysis, and the association was replicated in an independent cohort. The study listed 150 to 200 TCR beta chains as associated with cytomegalovirus. While some public TCRs were present in many individuals, most TCR sequences turned up only very rarely across donors. Immune exposure information for the cohort was limited to CMV serostatus. Linkage disequilibrium might explain the correlated functional status among segregating V segments, but an unknown experimental factor could not be ruled out. Some IMGT-functional V segments, including TRBV6-2 and TRBV6-3, could not be told apart with the 87-base-pair reads, so those segments were excluded. A further reported finding was that TCR beta sequences accurately predicted the HLA-A and HLA-B alleles for most subjects in the first cohort. Several of the top co-occurrence clusters appeared to be linked to parvovirus B19, influenza, CMV and Epstein-Barr virus, according to a later analysis. Most CMV-associated TCR beta chains appeared to be HLA-restricted in a later analysis, and the HLA associations seemed to be driven largely by CMV exposure. A later genetic analysis reported fewer N-insertions in productive TCRs among donors in an Asian-associated ancestry cluster than the approximately 670-donor mean. When HLA alleles, especially DR and DQ, strongly co-occurred, TCR associations were difficult to assign to individual alleles. Because counts were too low, roughly 17 rarely observed V segments, including chromosome 9 orphons, were left out of the earlier analysis of over 550 of the donors. A cluster of highly shared sequence variants was judged likely to be a technical artifact of the sequencing pipeline. In an earlier analysis of some 500 of the donors, most TCR beta V segments appeared in productive rearrangements about 90% or about 30% of the time, broadly matching IMGT annotations. Presence/absence analyses assumed roughly uniform sequencing depth across donors, an assumption that may not hold.

Notes on this clone: Its cognate antigen has yet to be identified. No base-level quality is on record; no much larger clone is a single base apart.

Libraries came from the immunoSEQ multiplex PCR assay. A mixture of 60 forward primers for TCR Vbeta segments and 13 reverse primers for TCR Jbeta segments was used in the multiplex PCR. Amplification of the CDR3 region of rearranged TCR beta genes was performed with a multiplex PCR assay on genomic DNA. On the Illumina HiSeq System, the amplified TCR beta libraries were sequenced as 87-base-pair reads. In the source study's methods: A later analysis tallied some 79 million unique TCR beta chains across the 640 or so repertoires, and about 12 million of those chains were shared by two or more donors. A nearest-neighbor algorithm error-corrected the raw reads and collapsed the reads into unique sequences, merging closely related sequences to remove PCR and sequencing errors. To assign V, D and J gene segments, CDR3 sequences were aligned to IMGT reference sequences. Each retained sequence needed at least a six-nucleotide match to both a V gene segment and a J gene segment. Rearrangements were classified as productive when the CDR3 lacked stop codons and remained in frame with V and J, and all other rearrangements were classified as non-productive. Following IMGT convention, CDR3 was defined as the stretch from the second conserved V-encoded cysteine to the conserved J-encoded phenylalanine. In an earlier analysis of around 600 of the donors, sequences lacking an unambiguous match to a single V gene segment were excluded. In an earlier analysis of roughly 600 of the donors, a V segment was called functional when productive rearrangements were above 56.7%, and segregating when the standard deviation between donors exceeded 5%. To diagnose cytomegalovirus status from the catalog of TCR beta chain sequences, a statistical classification framework was built. V and J gene assignment, in a later analysis, came from comparing TCR nucleotide sequences with IMGT/GENE-DB human TR gene sequences. The TCRdist pipeline was used in a later analysis to assign CDR3 sequences and most-parsimonious VDJ recombination scenarios. In a later analysis, each TCR beta chain was defined by its CDR3 amino acid sequence together with its V-gene family, and reads without a unique V-gene family were excluded. A later analysis removed over 500 highly shared, low-generation-probability nucleotide sequences to deal with suspected cross-contamination and a sequencing artifact. For each public chain, a later analysis derived a clonal expansion index from normalized ranks of inferred template counts within each repertoire. In a later analysis, generation probabilities were computed using a VDJ recombination model fitted to out-of-frame rearrangements, and the results were checked against IGoR. In a later analysis, hypergeometric tests were used to score TCR-TCR, TCR-HLA and TCR-CMV co-occurrence, with a repertoire-size bias correction applied to TCR pairs. To estimate false discovery rates, a later analysis permuted the HLA or CMV assignments 20 times. In a later analysis, co-occurring TCRs were grouped using DBSCAN, with TCRdist sequence similarity added in when clustering inside HLA-allele-positive subsets. For co-occurrence clustering, repertoires with fewer than 30,000 or more than 120,000 public chains were excluded, along with four to six repertoires with anomalous nucleotide sharing. This is the immuneACCESS table as TCRdb keeps it, with only in-frame sequences that have V and J called. A part of the clones is gone; compared with another copy, unresolved V genes explain less than half, and the rest is unexplained. V, J and clone size are taken as reported in that table, and D and trimming were inferred from the DNA itself. This sample has about 190,000 clones in its table, and approximately 79% of those were observed once. Jointly, the top ten make up around 1.6% of the sample.

In total, approximately 690 healthy bone marrow donors made up the cohort. At the time of sampling, every cohort member was nominally healthy, though immune exposures that went unrecorded were likely present. The donor tested CMV seronegative and was one of the 352 seronegative cohort members. Each donor provided a peripheral blood sample, and peripheral blood mononuclear cells were used for TCR beta sequencing. Genomic DNA extraction from the blood cell samples was performed with the Qiagen DNeasy Blood Extraction Kit. V lost 4 bases and J lost 10 bases, and the count of bases not matched to a germline gene is 4. Measured from the cysteine to the phenylalanine, the CDR3 is 13 residues long. The CDR3 DNA has 39 bases and is translated from base 1. The germline V gene specifies SGHAT as CDR1 and FQNNGV as CDR2.

The sequence was collected from a woman between 18 and 29 years old in good health and CMV-seronegative. The chain links TRBV11-2 with TRBJ2-1, with 10 bases aligning to TRBD1. Sample: PBMCs. This receptor has the CDR3 CASSSTGGGEQFF. The nucleotides read TGTGCCAGCAGCTCGACAGGGGGCGGGGAGCAGTTCTTC.